This TCR beta chain appears in the sequencing data of a study of blood T cells in healthy people across ages (dated by TCRdb to the mid-2010s). At the level of the whole study: In model experiments, template switching captured roughly one uniquely barcoded TCR beta cDNA molecule for every two T cells. Using deep sequencing normalized with unique cDNA molecular identifiers, the study measured how TCR beta repertoire diversity changes with age. The donors were split into four age groups: young (average 16 years), middle-aged (roughly 39), aged (over 55) and long-lived (approximately 80). Donors of different ages were randomly distributed across sequencing lanes to avoid experimental bias. Using the same blood draw, the study looked at two additional independent replicas of 1 million unique cDNA reads for two donors, one aged 18 to 30 and the other aged 80 or older. Results the study describes overall, beyond this receptor: As age increased, observed TCR beta diversity per million T cells dropped in a roughly linear way, and a significant reduction was already evident by age 40. The percentage of naive T cells measured by flow cytometry correlated strongly with observed TCR beta diversity. Compared with the aged group, the long-lived group had more naive CD4+ T cells, fewer expanded clones and increased TCR diversity, suggesting age selection. Estimates of total diversity based on one million sequenced T cells were regarded as lower bounds and as underestimates. Conclusive comparison of naive and antigen-experienced compartments was prevented by the profiling of bulk unsorted PBMCs. Because the CMV infection status of the donors was unknown, age-related changes in expanded clonotypes may potentially have been confounded.

Libraries were prepared through 5' RACE. A second PCR of roughly 7 to 11 cycles was performed with a sample-barcoded 5' primer and a J-beta primer mix. A template-switch 5' adaptor carrying 12 random nucleotides introduced a unique molecular identifier onto each TCR beta cDNA molecule. Each sample yielded at least 2.5 million CDR3-containing paired-end reads. All of the RNA was converted into first-strand cDNA using the Mint cDNA synthesis kit, with a TRBC-specific oligonucleotide serving as the primer. Following uracil-DNA glycosylase treatment, a first 18-cycle PCR with universal primers M1SS and BC2_uni_R was performed on all cDNA. The paper's data handling went like this. Normalization of each sample was performed by random selection of 1 million high-quality reads, each carrying a distinct molecular identifier. Instead of being binned into consensus sequences, reads that shared molecular identifiers were thrown out. CDR3 identification, clonotype clustering and error correction used MiTCR with a Q25 quality threshold and the strictest error-elimination algorithm. Lower-bound total TCR beta diversity was estimated with a nonparametric unseen species model using Euler transformation. Using fastp at Q25 and MiXCR, TCRdb reprocessed the public reads and kept productive beta chains. Entries are consolidated by CDR3 protein sequence, retaining the most common genes and DNA. TCRdb, not the original authors, processed these V and J calls. This sample comprises approximately 1,700,000 distinct CDR3 sequences, 35% to 50% of them detected only once. The ten most abundant clones make up about 21% of the sample.

Systemically healthy Caucasian individuals from Russia, around 39 in total and aged about 6 to 100 years, were included as donors. Each donor gave 8 to 10 milliliters of peripheral blood, drawn into EDTA-treated Vacutainer tubes. Ficoll-Paque density-gradient centrifugation was used to isolate PBMCs, with at least 6.5 million per sample. Total RNA was extracted from PBMCs with Trizol reagent, with at least 6 micrograms obtained per sample. The percentages of naive CD45RAhigh/CD27high T cells were determined by flow cytometry on a PBMC aliquot from every donor. The germline V gene encodes CDR1 SEHNR and CDR2 FQNEAQ (reference sequence). The CDR3 runs 14 amino acids, cysteine and phenylalanine included. Of all the DNA, just the CDR3 is kept, 42 bases in frame from base 1. As concerns this clonotype: The antigen this receptor binds is unknown. A read error may account for a junction end that differs from germline.

Source material: blood. The chain links TRBV7-9 with TRBJ1-2; no D gene call is confident. The receptor's source is a human donor in good health. At the DNA level, the sequence is TGTGTCAGCAGCTTAAGACAACTACCTTATGGCTACACCTTC. It is translated as CVSSLRQLPYGYTF. Extended through the reference TRBV7-9 and TRBJ1-2 proteins, this CDR3 yields the full variable domain: DTGVSQNPRHKITKRGQNVTFRCDPISEHNRLYWYRQTLGQGPEFLTYFQNEAQLEKSRLLSDRFSAERPKGSFSTLEIQRTEQGDSAMYLCVSSLRQLPYGYTFGSGTRLTVV.